Shown below are 18 T cell receptor beta chains from a single sample sequenced in a study of CD8 T cells in Susac syndrome. With random hexamers, reverse transcription was performed on about 0.5 to 1 ug of RNA. TCRdb re-called the immunoSEQ multiplex PCR reads through MiXCR, storing one row per CDR3 protein. The sample has 84,000 or so distinct CDR3 sequences, more than 85% seen once. The sequencing sample was made of CD8+ T cells from PBMCs. The receptors shown here come from a human donor with Susac syndrome.

The chain employs TRBV28 and TRBJ1-2; possible D gene TRBD1, 5 bases. Germline V CDR1 and CDR2: MDHEN, SYDVKM. V shed 5 bases and J shed 7 bases, with 20 bases lying between them. The CDR3 extends over 15 amino acids. CDR3 bases: TGTGCCAGCAGTCCATATGGAGGGGAGTCTCGTGGCTACACCTTC. As protein: CASSPYGGESRGYTF.

The chain's CDR3 is CASSVAPYNEQFF. The CDR3 DNA follows: TGTGCCAGCAGCGTAGCCCCGTACAATGAGCAGTTCTTC. This chain uses TRBV9 with TRBJ2-1, with D hard to call. The CDR3 loop spans 13 amino acids. Germline CDR1 SGDLS, CDR2 YYNGEE. V was pared by 0 bases and J by 4 bases, with 5 bases between.

This chain connects TRBV1 to TRBJ2-7. TRBV1 counts as a pseudogene. This CDR3 has 14 amino acids. CDR3 amino acids: CTSSQKRPYYEQYF. The CDR3 nucleotides are TGCACCAGCTCACAAAAAAGACCTTACTACGAGCAGTACTTC.

This chain connects TRBV11-1 to TRBJ2-1; possible D gene TRBD2, 6 bases. Looked up from germline, CDR1 is SGHAT and CDR2 is FQDESV (reference sequence). The CDR3 contains 14 residues. V shed 0 bases and J shed 12 bases, with 15 bases lying between them. CDR3 DNA: TGTGCCAGCAGCTTAGCGGGAGGTCCCAACAGGCAGTTCTTC. This codes for CASSLAGGPNRQFF.

The rearrangement links TRBV28 to TRBJ2-1; 7 bases agree with TRBD1. This CDR3 comprises 16 residues. Losses at the gene ends were 6 bases for V and 6 bases for J; bases not matched to a gene: 14. CDR1 is MDHEN and CDR2 is SYDVKM in the germline V gene. The CDR3 spells CASRPRPGGRGNEQFF. Written as DNA, the CDR3 is TGTGCCAGCAGGCCTCGACCAGGGGGAAGGGGCAATGAGCAGTTCTTC.

The V call is TRBV3-1, the J call TRBJ2-1; 10 bases align to TRBD1. J gave up 10 bases and V 0 bases, and 12 bases lay outside the gene matches. Germline assignment: CDR1 LGHDT and CDR2 YNNKEL (reference sequence). The CDR3 totals 17 residues. CDR3: CASSQDPGTGAIREQFF. The CDR3 DNA is TGTGCCAGCAGCCAAGATCCCGGGACAGGGGCGATTCGCGAGCAGTTCTTC.

This CDR3 reads CSVAGGGSYEQYF. The CDR3 coding sequence is TGCAGCGTTGCCGGCGGTGGGTCCTACGAGCAGTACTTC. This chain uses TRBV29-1 with TRBJ2-7; no clear D gene. Per the germline V gene, CDR1 is SQVTM and CDR2 is ANQGSEA. V was pared by 4 bases and J by 1 base, with 11 bases between. This CDR3 has 13 residues.

J is TRBJ1-5 and V is TRBV5-1; no clear D gene. This CDR3 region has 13 residues. Germline CDR1 reads SGHRS; CDR2 reads YFSETQ. Trimming left V 5 bases short and J 9 bases short, with 15 bases between. The CDR3 region is CASSYNSVGPQHF. The CDR3 bases are TGCGCCAGCAGTTATAACAGTGTTGGGCCCCAGCATTTT. Based on the CDR3 plus reference TRBV5-1 and TRBJ1-5, the full variable domain is KAGVTQTPRYLIKTRGQQVTLSCSPISGHRSVSWYQQTPGQGLQFLFEYFSETQRNKGNFPGRFSGRQFSNSRSEMNVSTLELGDSALYLCASSYNSVGPQHFGDGTRLSIL.

The chain uses TRBV15 and TRBJ1-4; D unresolved. The germline V gene encodes CDR1 LNHNV and CDR2 YYDKDF (reference sequence). The CDR3 is 15 amino acids. V dropped 3 bases and J dropped 0 bases, with 8 bases sitting between them. The CDR3 DNA reads TGTGCCACCAGCAGTCACCAGGCAACTAATGAAAAACTGTTTTTT. Protein sequence: CATSSHQATNEKLFF. Full variable domain (outside the CDR3, taken from reference TRBV15 and TRBJ1-4): DAMVIQNPRYQVTQFGKPVTLSCSQTLNHNVMYWYQQKSSQAPKLLFHYYDKDFNNEADTPDNFQSRRPNTSFCFLDIRSPGLGDTAMYLCATSSHQATNEKLFFGSGTQLSVL.

This clonotype was picked up one time. The J gene is TRBJ1-4, the V gene TRBV12-3 or TRBV12-4; D unclear. The CDR3 runs 15 residues. V gave up 4 bases and J gave up 3 bases, with 12 bases separating them. The CDR3 sequence is CASSSVYDPNEKLFF. The CDR3 DNA reads as TGTGCCAGCAGTTCGGTGTATGACCCTAATGAAAAACTGTTTTTT.

The chain has TRBV5-4 and TRBJ1-1; a possible D gene is TRBD1 (5 bases). CDR3 length: 15 residues. Germline loops: CDR1 SGHNT, CDR2 YYREEE (reference sequence). V was pared by 3 bases and J by 1 base, with 13 bases between. The chain's CDR3 is CASSWSVRENTEAFF. The DNA for the CDR3 is TGTGCCAGCAGCTGGTCCGTCAGGGAGAACACTGAAGCTTTCTTT.

The rearrangement joins TRBV19 to TRBJ1-1; D perhaps matches TRBD1 (5 bases). The V gene lost 6 bases and the J gene lost 7 bases, with 12 bases spanning the gap. This CDR3 spans 12 amino acids. CDR1 LNHDA and CDR2 SQIVND come from the germline V gene (reference sequence). CDR3 DNA: TGTGCCAGTAGCCCGGGGCGAGGTGAAGCTTTCTTT. Its translation is CASSPGRGEAFF.

The V and J genes are TRBV5-1 and TRBJ2-7; 11 nucleotides match TRBD2. The length of the CDR3 is 13 residues. The germline V gene has CDR1 SGHRS and CDR2 YFSETQ. V lost 7 bases to trimming and J lost 7 bases; unmatched junction nucleotides: 7. CDR3 sequence reads: CASSGLAVSEQYF. The CDR3 DNA is TGCGCCAGCTCGGGACTAGCGGTCTCAGAGCAGTACTTC.

The rearrangement uses TRBV14 and TRBJ2-1; D perhaps matches TRBD1 (5 bases). Germline V gene data show CDR1 as SGHDN and CDR2 as FVKESK. V was trimmed by 3 bases and J by 10 bases, leaving 13 bases between them. This CDR3 has 13 amino acids. The CDR3 DNA follows: TGTGCCAGCAGCCATCTAATCAGGGAAGAGCAGTTCTTC. Translation gives CASSHLIREEQFF.

The chain joins TRBV18 to TRBJ2-7, with TRBD1 identical over 9 bases. V shed 0 bases, J shed 5 bases, and the junction held 5 bases outside the gene matches. This CDR3 region has 15 residues. In germline, CDR1 is KGHSH, CDR2 LQKENI. The CDR3 is CASSPPDRGDDEQYF. In DNA form, the CDR3 reads TGTGCCAGCTCACCACCGGACAGGGGAGATGACGAGCAGTACTTC.

The rearrangement links TRBV6-5 to TRBJ2-7; D uncertain. Germline V gives CDR1 MNHEY, CDR2 SVGAGI. The CDR3 is 14 residues long. Trimming shortened V by 0 bases and J by 2 bases, and 8 bases separated the two germline ends. As DNA, the CDR3 is TGTGCCAGCAGTTACTCGGTCTCCACCTACGAGCAGTACTTC. This sequence encodes CASSYSVSTYEQYF.

The chain combines TRBV29-1 with TRBJ2-1; D unresolved. From germline, CDR1 is SQVTM and CDR2 ANQGSEA. Trimming pared 8 bases from V and 7 bases from J, leaving 15 bases between. CDR3 length equals 12 residues. CDR3 DNA: TGCAGCACCCGGACCCAGACTAATGAGCAGTTCTTC. Residues: CSTRTQTNEQFF.

The chain uses TRBV3-1 and TRBJ2-5; 13 bases match TRBD2. V lost 6 bases to trimming and J lost 0 bases; unmatched junction nucleotides: 13. Germline V gene data show CDR1 as LGHDT and CDR2 as YNNKEL (reference sequence). The CDR3 is made up of 19 amino acids. The CDR3, as DNA: TGTGCCAGCAGACATTCCGGGACTAGCGGGATCCCAAACCAAGAGACCCAGTACTTC. Residues: CASRHSGTSGIPNQETQYF.